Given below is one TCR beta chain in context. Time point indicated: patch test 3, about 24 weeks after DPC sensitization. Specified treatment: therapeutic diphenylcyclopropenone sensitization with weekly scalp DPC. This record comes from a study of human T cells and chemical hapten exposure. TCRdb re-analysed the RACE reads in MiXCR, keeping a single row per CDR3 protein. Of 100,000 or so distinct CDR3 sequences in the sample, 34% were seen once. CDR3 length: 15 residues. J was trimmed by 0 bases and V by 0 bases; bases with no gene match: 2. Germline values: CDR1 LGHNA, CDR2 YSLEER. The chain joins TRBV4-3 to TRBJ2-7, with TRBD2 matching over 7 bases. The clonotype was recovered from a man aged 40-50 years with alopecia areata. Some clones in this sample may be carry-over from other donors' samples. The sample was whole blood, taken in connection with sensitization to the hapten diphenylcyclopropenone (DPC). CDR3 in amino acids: CASSQEGGSSYEQYF. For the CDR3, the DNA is TGCGCCAGCAGCCAAGAAGGCGGGAGCTCCTACGAGCAGTACTTC.